These T cell receptor beta chains were read from a single sample in a study of shared clonotypes between healthy human individuals. The assay was immunoSEQ multiplex PCR, and TCRdb's table has in-frame clones only and misses some. The sample records 1.5 million to 2.5 million clones, about 95% being singletons. Material for sequencing was naive CD8+ T cells sorted from blood. The receptors originated from a man aged 18 to 30 in good health. The CDR3 runs from the conserved cysteine through the conserved F or W. The D gene is left open where the match is weak. Clone size appears in some rows only: once, few, many, or a class for an expanded clone.

TRBV9,.,TRBJ2-7,.,TGTGCCAGCAGCGTAGCCACCTACGAGCAGTACTTC,CASSVATYEQYF
TRBV11-2,.,TRBJ2-1,.,TGTGCCAGCACGCCTTTTGGGGGGTTTTCCTACAATGAGCAGTTCTTC,CASTPFGGFSYNEQFF
TRBV6-1,TRBD2,TRBJ2-1,once,TGTGCCAGCAGTGAATACGGGGGGGGCTTCTTCAATGAGCAGTTCTTC,CASSEYGGGFFNEQFF
TRBV7-7,TRBD2,TRBJ2-1,.,TGTGCTAGCAGCTTAGAGGGGCCGTTAGCGGGGTTGTTCTTC,CASSLEGPLAGLFF
TRBV15,.,TRBJ2-7,.,TGTGCCACCAGCAGGTCCAGGGATTTGGGGTACGAGCAGTACTTC,CATSRSRDLGYEQYF
TRBV4-3,.,TRBJ1-4,.,TGCGCCAGCAGCCGACGGGACGCAACTAATGAAAAACTGTTTTTT,CASSRRDATNEKLFF
TRBV4-3,TRBD2,TRBJ2-7,.,TGCGCCAGCAGCTCGGGACTAGCGGTCACCTACGAGCAGTACTTC,CASSSGLAVTYEQYF
TRBV6-1,TRBD2,TRBJ2-5,.,TGTGCCAGCAGTGAAGACCTGGGGGGGTACCAAGAGGCCCAGTACTTC,CASSEDLGGYQEAQYF
TRBV4-3,.,TRBJ1-2,.,TGCGCCAGCAGCCAAGACTCATTTGGCTATGGCTACACCTTC,CASSQDSFGYGYTF
TRBV19,TRBD1,TRBJ1-2,.,TGTGCCAGTAGTGCGTCCGGGACAGGGCTAATTCCGATCTATGGCTACACCTTC,CASSASGTGLIPIYGYTF
TRBV5-6,TRBD2,TRBJ2-1,once,TGTGCCAGCAGCTTGGGATTAGCGGGGGCCATGGCTGAGCAGTTCTTC,CASSLGLAGAMAEQFF
TRBV4-1,TRBD1,TRBJ1-3,.,TGCGCCAGCAGCCAACTGACAGGGGGTAGCTCTGGAAACACCATATATTTT,CASSQLTGGSSGNTIYF
TRBV5-1,.,TRBJ2-1,.,TGCGCCAGCAGCTTTTTCCGGGACGGCAACTACAATGAGCAGTTCTTC,CASSFFRDGNYNEQFF
TRBV7-2,.,TRBJ1-1,.,TGTGCCAGCAGATCGGGGGCCGCGGGAGCTTTCTTT,CASRSGAAGAFF
TRBV5-1,TRBD2,TRBJ2-7,.,TGCGCCAGCAGCTCCAGCCCCAGCGGGGCCAGCTCCTACGAGCAGTACTTC,CASSSSPSGASSYEQYF
TRBV4-1,.,TRBJ2-7,.,TGCGCCAGCAGCCATGCCGGGGAGGAGCAGTACTTC,CASSHAGEEQYF
TRBV7-9,.,TRBJ2-6,.,TGTGCCAGCAGCTTAGAGGTAATCGGGGCAACTGGGGCCAACGTCCTGACTTTC,CASSLEVIGATGANVLTF
TRBV14,.,TRBJ1-2,.,TGTGCCAGCAGCCAAGACACCAACTATGGCTACACCTTC,CASSQDTNYGYTF
TRBV5-5,TRBD1,TRBJ1-2,once,TGTGCCAGCAGCTATGACAGGGCTCGCTACACCTTC,CASSYDRARYTF
TRBV18,.,TRBJ1-5,.,TGTGCCAGCTCACCGATTCCATATAGCAATCAGCCCCAGCATTTT,CASSPIPYSNQPQHF
TRBV7-9,TRBD2,TRBJ2-7,.,TGTGCCAGCAGCGGGACTAGCGGAGAGCAGTACTTC,CASSGTSGEQYF
TRBV29-1,.,TRBJ1-2,.,TGCAGCGTTGAAGACCCTCACGGAGGAGGCTACACCTTC,CSVEDPHGGGYTF
TRBV6-5,.,TRBJ2-1,.,TGTGCCAGCTCAACCGATGGCTACAATGAGCAGTTCTTC,CASSTDGYNEQFF
TRBV11-2,TRBD2,TRBJ2-1,.,TGTGCCAGCAGCTTAGATCCCTACCGGGAGGGCCAAGGGTACAATGAGCAGTTCTTC,CASSLDPYREGQGYNEQFF
TRBV4-1,TRBD2,TRBJ2-7,.,TGCGCCAGCAGCCAAGTAACTAGCGGGGGGGCCAACTACGAGCAGTACTTC,CASSQVTSGGANYEQYF
TRBV7-8,TRBD2,TRBJ2-3,.,TGTGCCAGCAGCTATCACCTAGCGGGAGTTTTAGATACGCAGTATTTT,CASSYHLAGVLDTQYF
TRBV5-1,.,TRBJ2-5,.,TGCGCCAGCAGTCCCAAGGAGGGTTGGAGGGAGACCCAGTACTTC,CASSPKEGWRETQYF
TRBV10-1,TRBD2,TRBJ2-7,once,TGCGCCAGCAGTGGGGGGGGTTACGAGCAGTACTTC,CASSGGGYEQYF